The 9 T cell receptor beta chains below all came from one sample that was sequenced in a study of T cell responses to AZD1222 COVID-19 vaccine (dated by TCRdb to the early 2020s). Library preparation used the immunoSEQ multiplex PCR assay. Entries here come from immuneACCESS through TCRdb and include only in-frame sequences with V and J called. Some clones fail to appear in such tables; in the studies checked, an unresolved V gene covers under half of the shortfall, and the cause of the remainder is unknown. The sample includes 170,000 or so clones, with around nine tenths observed a single time. The top ten clones comprise about 1.6% of the sample. The time point label corresponds to: baseline before first vaccination. Sequenced material: peripheral blood, taken on day 0 of AZD1222 vaccination. The receptors stem from an adult in good health.

As concerns this clone: Other DNA sequences within the sample encode an identical CDR3. The chain combines TRBV9 with TRBJ2-1; TRBD2 matches at 8 bases. The CDR3 has 15 residues. The junction had 6 bases not matched to a gene; V was cut back by 3 bases and J by 4 bases. Germline V gene lookup returns CDR1 SGDLS and CDR2 YYNGEE. Here the CDR3 reads CASSATGTSYNEQFF. The CDR3 region has the DNA TGTGCCAGCAGCGCTACCGGGACTAGTTACAATGAGCAGTTCTTC. The variable domain in full, with the rest retrieved from reference TRBV9 and TRBJ2-1, is DSGVTQTPKHLITATGQRVTLRCSPRSGDLSVYWYQQSLDQGLQFLIQYYNGEERAKGNILERFSAQQFPDLHSELNLSSLELGDSALYFCASSATGTSYNEQFFGPGTRLTVL.

CDR3 residues: CASSLGQANEKLFF. The CDR3 nucleotides read TGTGCCAGCAGCTTGGGGCAGGCGAATGAAAAACTGTTTTTT. The chain is built from TRBV13 and TRBJ1-4, with D maybe TRBD1 (5 bases). CDR1 is PRHDT and CDR2 is FYEKMQ in the germline V gene (reference sequence). This CDR3 is built from 14 residues. V lost 3 bases to trimming and J lost 5 bases, with 10 bases between them.

This chain connects TRBV24-1 to TRBJ2-5, with D maybe TRBD2 (7 bases). This CDR3 has 15 residues. Germline assignment: CDR1 KGHDR and CDR2 SFDVKD. Trimming stripped 3 bases from V and 5 bases from J, with 15 bases between. DNA for the CDR3: TGTGCCACCAGTGATAATACGGGGGGCGGTGAGACCCAGTACTTC. This codes for CATSDNTGGGETQYF.

This chain links TRBV6-6 with TRBJ1-5; perhaps TRBD1 as D (5 bases). The germline V gene encodes CDR1 MNHNY and CDR2 SVGAGI (reference sequence). The CDR3 length is 16 residues. The V gene lost 0 bases and the J gene lost 1 base, with 10 bases spanning the gap. The CDR3 coding sequence is TGTGCCAGCAGTTACTCTAGGGCAGGGAGCAATCAGCCCCAGCATTTT. Its translation is CASSYSRAGSNQPQHF.

This chain links TRBV11-2 with TRBJ1-1; 7 bases are a match to TRBD1. Per the germline V gene, CDR1 is SGHAT and CDR2 is FQNNGV. V lost 1 base and J lost 2; bases outside the gene matches: 4. This CDR3 spans 15 amino acids. The CDR3 DNA follows: TGTGCCAGCAGCTTAGTGGGACAGTTAAACACTGAAGCTTTCTTT. The encoded protein is CASSLVGQLNTEAFF.

The rearrangement uses TRBV28 and TRBJ1-4, with 7 nucleotides matching TRBD1. V shed 7 bases, J shed 6 bases, and the junction held 11 bases outside the gene matches. CDR3 length: 15 residues. Germline values: CDR1 MDHEN, CDR2 SYDVKM. The CDR3 region has the DNA TGTGCCAGCAATCAGGGGGGGAGACTTGATGAAAAACTGTTTTTT. As protein: CASNQGGRLDEKLFF. Looking up the rest from reference TRBV28 and TRBJ1-4 gives the full variable domain: DVKVTQSSRYLVKRTGEKVFLECVQDMDHENMFWYRQDPGLGLRLIYFSYDVKMKEKGDIPEGYSVSREKKERFSLILESASTNQTSMYLCASNQGGRLDEKLFFGSGTQLSVL.

The genes are TRBV18 and TRBJ2-5; tentatively, D is TRBD1 or TRBD2 (5 bases each). The V and J ends lost 3 bases and 1 base respectively, with 9 bases between them. Germline loops: CDR1 KGHSH, CDR2 LQKENI. The CDR3 extends over 14 amino acids. CDR3 sequence reads: CASSPRDAQETQYF. CDR3 nucleotide sequence: TGTGCCAGCTCACCTCGGGACGCCCAAGAGACCCAGTACTTC.

The chain employs TRBV6-5 and TRBJ1-1; D uncertain. The CDR3 is made up of 15 amino acids. CDR1 and CDR2 (germline): MNHEY, SVGAGI. Trimming removed 0 bases from V and 0 bases from J, with 8 bases in between. The CDR3 region is CASSYSPGMNTEAFF. The CDR3 bases are TGTGCCAGCAGTTACTCACCGGGGATGAACACTGAAGCTTTCTTT.

The rearrangement joins TRBV6-1 to TRBJ2-7; no definite D call. The length of the CDR3 is 14 residues. The germline V gene has CDR1 MNHNS and CDR2 SASEGT. V was clipped by 2 bases and J by 6 bases, with 14 bases between them. CDR3 region: CASSESRGRREQYF. The CDR3 bases are TGTGCCAGCAGTGAATCCCGAGGTAGACGCGAGCAGTACTTC.